What follows are 7 T cell receptor beta chains derived from one specimen sequenced in a study of T-cell memory formation after mild COVID-19. TCRdb recomputed calls from the 5' RACE reads with MiXCR, one row per CDR3 protein. The sample lists more than 250,000 distinct CDR3 sequences, roughly 17% occurring once. Sample: PBMCs or a T cell subset sorted from them (not recorded which). All receptors derive from a man aged 18 to 30 who had mild COVID-19 (a few samples of this study predate the infection). Cell type and time point are not known.

The chain recombines TRBV6-2 or TRBV6-3 with TRBJ2-7, with D unresolved. Germline CDR1 reads MNHEY; CDR2 reads SVGEGT. V shed 2 bases and J shed 3 bases, with 20 bases lying between them. The CDR3 is 17 amino acids. CDR3 in amino acids: CASSYGSEDGTYYEQYV. In DNA form, the CDR3 reads TGTGCCAGCAGTTACGGAAGCGAGGACGGCACATACTACGAGCAGTACGTC.

This clonotype was counted a few times. This sequence joins TRBV14 and TRBJ2-3, with a weak D call TRBD1 (7 bases). Germline CDR1 is SGHDN and CDR2 is FVKESK. There are 15 residues in the CDR3. Trimming removed 2 bases at V and 5 bases at J, with 14 bases between. CDR3 DNA: TGTGCCAGCAGCCAAAAGACAGGGAGGCAAGATACGCAGTATTTT. The encoded protein is CASSQKTGRQDTQYF.

This clonotype occurred a few times. This chain uses TRBV28 with TRBJ2-2; a possible D gene is TRBD2 (7 bases). Germline CDR1 is MDHEN and CDR2 is SYDVKM. V dropped 7 bases and J dropped 5 bases, with 17 bases sitting between them. The CDR3 is made up of 15 amino acids. The CDR3 sequence is CASTTARGGTGELFF. Here the CDR3 DNA reads TGTGCCAGCACCACGGCGAGGGGGGGGACCGGGGAGCTGTTTTTT.

The J gene is TRBJ2-3, the V gene TRBV7-8, with 11 bases identical to TRBD2. The V gene end was trimmed by 1 base and the J gene end by 0 bases; junction bases not matched to a gene: 3. The germline CDR1 and CDR2 sequences are SGHVS and FQNEAQ. The CDR3 length is 17 residues. The CDR3 nucleotides read TGTGCCAGCAGCTTAGGGGTAGCGGGGGGGAGCACAGATACGCAGTATTTT. Translation gives CASSLGVAGGSTDTQYF.

Only a few counts were recorded for this clonotype. This chain uses TRBV2 with TRBJ1-1; the D gene is possibly TRBD1 (5 bases). V was trimmed by 8 bases and J by 5 bases, leaving 18 bases between them. Germline CDR1 reads SNHLY; CDR2 reads FYNNEI. This CDR3 is built from 14 residues. CDR3: CASVGSPGGTEAFF. DNA of the CDR3: TGTGCCAGCGTGGGATCCCCTGGGGGGACTGAAGCTTTCTTT.

This clonotype has only a few counts. The rearrangement links TRBV27 to TRBJ2-3; D not certain. The CDR3 runs 13 residues. Trimming cost V 1 base and J 2 bases, with 4 bases left between them. Per the germline V gene, CDR1 is MNHEY and CDR2 is SMNVEV (reference sequence). The CDR3 nucleotides are TGTGCCAGCAGTTTATGGGTCACAGATACGCAGTATTTT. Encoded protein: CASSLWVTDTQYF.

This chain connects TRBV25-1 to TRBJ2-1, with no clear D. The CDR3 length is 14 residues. V was pared by 4 bases and J by 9 bases, with 16 bases between. The germline V gene has CDR1 MGHDK and CDR2 SYGVNS. The CDR3 loop reads CASSAHVGSSEQFF. CDR3 DNA: TGTGCCAGCAGTGCCCACGTCGGGTCCAGTGAGCAGTTCTTC.